These 24 T cell receptor beta chains were sequenced from one sample in a study of response to subunit inactivated influenza vaccine. One entry per CDR3 protein results from TCRdb running MiXCR on the RT-PCR reads. The sample records under 950,000 distinct CDR3 sequences, less than 25% being singletons. The source material was PBMCs from blood, sampled around 5 days after vaccination. The receptors come from a man between 50 and 59 years old who received an inactivated influenza vaccine.

V usage is TRBV15 and J usage is TRBJ2-1; 7 bases are shared with TRBD2. This CDR3 is built from 13 residues. Germline lookup yields CDR1 LNHNV and CDR2 YYDKDF (reference sequence). With 3 bases clipped from V and 9 bases from J, the junction kept 5 bases outside the gene matches. CDR3 in amino acids: CATSRAGEVEQFF. DNA of the CDR3: TGTGCCACCAGCAGGGCGGGAGAGGTTGAGCAGTTCTTC.

For the CDR3, the DNA is TGTGCCAGCAGCCCACCAAGGGGAAACGAGCAGTACTTC. It translates to CASSPPRGNEQYF. The chain links TRBV7-9 to TRBJ2-7; weak D call: TRBD1 (5 bases). V gave up 5 bases and J gave up 5 bases, with 13 bases separating them. Germline assignment: CDR1 SEHNR and CDR2 FQNEAQ (reference sequence). The CDR3 runs 13 residues. Full variable domain (outside the CDR3, taken from reference TRBV7-9 and TRBJ2-7): DTGVSQNPRHKITKRGQNVTFRCDPISEHNRLYWYRQTLGQGPEFLTYFQNEAQLEKSRLLSDRFSAERPKGSFSTLEIQRTEQGDSAMYLCASSPPRGNEQYFGPGTRLTVT.

For this clonotype: The junction shows a germline mismatch at one end, possibly a read error. V usage is TRBV7-8 and J usage is TRBJ2-7, with D unclear. This CDR3 has 11 amino acids. Germline V gene data show CDR1 as SGHVS and CDR2 as FQNEAQ. The CDR3 DNA reads TGTGCCAGCAGCTTAGCGTTGACAATTGACTTC. Residues: CASSLALTIDF.

This clonotype was observed a handful of times. The J gene is TRBJ1-1, the V gene TRBV20-1; D unresolved. Per the germline V gene, CDR1 is DFQATT and CDR2 is SNEGSKA (reference sequence). The CDR3 length is 12 residues. V was shortened by 3 bases and J by 1 base, with 6 bases between the two germline ends. The CDR3 spells CSASDGNTEAFF. CDR3 sequence (DNA): TGCAGTGCTAGTGACGGGAACACTGAAGCTTTCTTT.

V gene TRBV12-3 or TRBV12-4 combines with J gene TRBJ2-7; 7 nucleotides match TRBD1. The CDR3 consists of 15 residues. V lost 4 bases and J lost 4; bases outside the gene matches: 10. In DNA, the CDR3 is TGTGCCAGCAGTTCCCAGCGACAGGGCTTTTACGAGCAGTACTTC. Translation gives CASSSQRQGFYEQYF.

This rearrangement joins TRBV27 to TRBJ2-1, with 8 bases matching TRBD1. Germline CDR1 is MNHEY and CDR2 is SMNVEV (reference sequence). After removal of 7 bases from V and 6 bases from J, the junction contained 14 bases not matched to a gene. The CDR3 runs to 16 residues. This CDR3 is CASTLEGQGGSNEQFF. The DNA for the CDR3 is TGTGCCAGCACCCTTGAAGGACAGGGTGGTTCCAATGAGCAGTTCTTC.

The chain is built from TRBV20-1 and TRBJ2-5; 7 positions agree with TRBD1. V lost 1 base, J lost 5 bases, and 7 bases stayed unmatched. The CDR3 runs 14 residues. CDR1 is DFQATT and CDR2 is SNEGSKA in the germline V gene (reference sequence). The CDR3 protein is CSARAPDRPETQYF. CDR3 nucleotides: TGCAGTGCTAGAGCCCCGGACAGGCCGGAGACCCAGTACTTC.

The chain carries TRBV5-1 and TRBJ2-5, with TRBD2 identical over 8 bases. J lost 2 bases, V lost 4 bases, and 10 bases had no gene match. The CDR3 runs to 16 residues. Germline lookup yields CDR1 SGHRS and CDR2 YFSETQ. The CDR3 bases are TGCGCCAGCAGCCGCGCCGGGACTAGGGGGCAAGAGACCCAGTACTTC. Translating gives CASSRAGTRGQETQYF.

The CDR3 sequence is CATSRAFRGNNEQFF. The DNA of the CDR3 is TGTGCCACCAGCAGGGCATTTCGGGGGAACAATGAGCAGTTCTTC. The rearrangement links TRBV15 to TRBJ2-1; weak D call: TRBD2 (6 bases). The V gene lost 3 bases and the J gene lost 5 bases, with 14 bases spanning the gap. Germline lookup yields CDR1 LNHNV and CDR2 YYDKDF (reference sequence). This CDR3 is 15 amino acids long.

As DNA, the CDR3 is TGTGCCAGCACCCCCGGGGGGGCTAGTTTGTACAATGAGCAGTTCTTC. Translated: CASTPGGASLYNEQFF. This chain joins TRBV9 and TRBJ2-1; 8 bases align to TRBD2. V dropped 6 bases and J dropped 4; count of bases not matched to a gene: 12. The CDR3 contains 16 residues. The V gene's germline CDR1 is SGDLS and CDR2 YYNGEE.

The J gene is TRBJ1-6, the V gene TRBV9; D is ambiguous. The CDR3 totals 15 residues. Trimming shortened V by 0 bases and J by 6 bases, and 10 bases separated the two germline ends. Germline lookup yields CDR1 SGDLS and CDR2 YYNGEE. CDR3 nucleotide sequence: TGTGCCAGCAGCGTAGGAGGACGGAGTAATTCACCCCTCCACTTT. This codes for CASSVGGRSNSPLHF.

This chain links TRBV3-1 with TRBJ1-1; D gene uncertain. Germline loops: CDR1 LGHDT, CDR2 YNNKEL (reference sequence). V lost 2 bases and J 5 bases, leaving 12 bases between the germline ends. The CDR3 totals 14 residues. The CDR3 protein is CASSQWGSGTEAFF. The CDR3 DNA follows: TGTGCCAGCAGCCAATGGGGTTCGGGTACTGAAGCTTTCTTT.

This clonotype turned up a few times. J is TRBJ1-1 and V is TRBV7-9; the D gene is possibly TRBD1 (6 bases). Germline V lookup: CDR1 SEHNR, CDR2 FQNEAQ (reference sequence). Between the trimmed V and J ends, which lost 4 bases and 5 bases, there was a span of 11 bases. This CDR3 contains 13 residues. CDR3 sequence (DNA): TGTGCCAGCAGCTCAGGGGTTTTGACTGAAGCTTTCTTT. Protein: CASSSGVLTEAFF.

The V call is TRBV5-1, the J call TRBJ1-1; D may be TRBD1 (5 bases). The CDR3 is 16 amino acids. V was shortened by 0 bases and J by 4 bases, with 16 bases between the two germline ends. Germline V gene sequence: CDR1 SGHRS, CDR2 YFSETQ. The CDR3 protein is CASSLGVRGDGTEAFF. DNA of the CDR3: TGCGCCAGCAGCTTGGGGGTAAGGGGAGATGGCACTGAAGCTTTCTTT.

This clonotype has more than one count but fewer than ten. The chain is built from TRBV7-2 and TRBJ2-3; D uncertain. From germline, CDR1 is SGHTA and CDR2 FQGNSA. The length of the CDR3 is 14 residues. V was clipped by 5 bases and J by 4 bases, with 13 bases between them. CDR3 sequence: CASSRPSIADTQYF. The CDR3 nucleotides are TGTGCCAGCAGCCGACCGTCGATCGCAGATACGCAGTATTTT.

This rearrangement joins TRBV7-9 to TRBJ2-2; possibly TRBD2 for D (5 bases). The CDR3 consists of 17 residues. Trimming pared 1 base from V and 6 bases from J, leaving 18 bases between. CDR1 is SEHNR, CDR2 FQNEAQ, per germline (reference sequence). The DNA for the CDR3 is TGTGCCAGCAGCTTAGTAACGCCTGCCAAGCGGTCCGGGGAGCTGTTTTTT. Encoded protein: CASSLVTPAKRSGELFF.

This chain links TRBV7-9 with TRBJ1-1, with D uncertain. Germline CDR1 is SEHNR and CDR2 is FQNEAQ (reference sequence). This CDR3 contains 12 residues. The germline V and J ends were trimmed by 5 bases and 7 bases, with 11 bases remaining between them. This CDR3 reads CASSTPGFEAFF. CDR3 DNA: TGTGCCAGCAGCACCCCGGGATTTGAAGCTTTCTTT.

The chain recombines TRBV20-1 with TRBJ2-5; possible D gene TRBD1, 5 bases. V was pared by 3 bases and J by 2 bases, with 13 bases between. Looked up from germline, CDR1 is DFQATT and CDR2 is SNEGSKA (reference sequence). The CDR3 contains 14 residues. The CDR3 loop reads CSARIRQQQETQYF. CDR3 coding DNA: TGCAGTGCTAGGATCCGACAGCAACAAGAGACCCAGTACTTC.

The genes are TRBV4-1 and TRBJ2-2; 9 bases agree with TRBD2. CDR1 and CDR2 from the germline V gene are MGHRA and YSYEKL. The junction had 4 bases not matched to a gene; V was cut back by 4 bases and J by 4 bases. The CDR3 is made up of 15 amino acids. CDR3 in DNA: TGCGCCAGCAGCCTCCTAGCGGGGACCACCGGGGAGCTGTTTTTT. This codes for CASSLLAGTTGELFF.

V and J are TRBV6-2 or TRBV6-3 and TRBJ2-1; D is perhaps TRBD1 or TRBD2 (5 bases each). This CDR3 has 13 amino acids. Trimming left V 6 bases short and J 8 bases short, with 14 bases between. Per the germline V gene, CDR1 is MNHEY and CDR2 is SVGEGT. The CDR3 is CASSSIRGDEQFF. The CDR3 bases are TGTGCCAGCAGCTCCATACGGGGCGATGAGCAGTTCTTC.

This clonotype was seen more than once but under ten times. V and J are TRBV4-1 and TRBJ2-1, with D possibly matching TRBD2 (7 bases). Germline V gene lookup returns CDR1 MGHRA and CDR2 YSYEKL. Trimming removed 2 bases from V and 0 bases from J, with 11 bases in between. This CDR3 has 16 residues. In nucleotides, the CDR3 is TGCGCCAGCAGCCAAAGCGGGACACCCTCCTACAATGAGCAGTTCTTC. It is translated as CASSQSGTPSYNEQFF.

The J gene is TRBJ1-1, the V gene TRBV6-5; no definite D call. This CDR3 region has 11 residues. Germline CDR1 is MNHEY and CDR2 is SVGAGI. Trimming shortened V by 11 bases and J by 4 bases, and 11 bases separated the two germline ends. In DNA form, the CDR3 reads TGTGCCTCCTTACGTGGCACTGAAGCTTTCTTT. Protein: CASLRGTEAFF.

This clonotype was detected only a few times. The CDR3 DNA reads as TGCAGTGCGGGACAGGACTTAAACACTGAAGCTTTCTTT. Its translation is CSAGQDLNTEAFF. V and J are TRBV20-1 and TRBJ1-1; 8 positions agree with TRBD1. CDR1 is DFQATT, CDR2 SNEGSKA, per germline (reference sequence). This CDR3 has 13 residues. J lost 2 bases, V lost 6 bases, and 5 bases had no gene match.

The chain employs TRBV12-3 or TRBV12-4 and TRBJ2-7; TRBD1 aligns across 7 bases. Losses at the gene ends were 3 bases for V and 2 bases for J; bases not matched to a gene: 7. CDR3 length: 15 amino acids. CDR3 residues: CASSFRQGVAYEQYF. The CDR3 coding sequence is TGTGCCAGCAGTTTTAGACAGGGAGTCGCCTACGAGCAGTACTTC.